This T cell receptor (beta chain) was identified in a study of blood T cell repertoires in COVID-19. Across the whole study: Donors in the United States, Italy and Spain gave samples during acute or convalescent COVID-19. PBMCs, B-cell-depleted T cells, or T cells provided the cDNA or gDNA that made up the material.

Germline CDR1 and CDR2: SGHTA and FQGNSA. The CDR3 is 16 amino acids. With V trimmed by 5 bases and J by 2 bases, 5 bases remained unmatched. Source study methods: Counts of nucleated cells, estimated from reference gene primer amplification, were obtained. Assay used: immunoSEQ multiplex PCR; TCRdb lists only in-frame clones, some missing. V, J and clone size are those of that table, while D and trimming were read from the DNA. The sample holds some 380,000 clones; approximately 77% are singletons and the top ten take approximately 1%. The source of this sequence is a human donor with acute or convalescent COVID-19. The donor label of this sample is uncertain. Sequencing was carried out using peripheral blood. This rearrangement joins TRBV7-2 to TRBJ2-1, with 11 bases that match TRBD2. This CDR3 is CASSRRLAGPYNEQFF. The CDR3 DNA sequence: TGTGCCAGCAGCAGACGACTAGCGGGGCCCTACAATGAGCAGTTCTTC.